Given below is one T cell receptor beta chain in context. This sample stems from a study of monozygotic twins with inflammatory bowel disease. Sampling involved one blood draw (around 2.5 ml) for every donor. This CDR3 has 17 residues. Each sample's cDNA came from eight separate reactions. Template switching incorporated UMIs with a 6-nucleotide sample barcode. TCRdb reanalyzed the 5' RACE reads, giving one entry per CDR3 protein sequence and no DNA. The table for this sample gives about 300,000 distinct CDR3 sequences. The specimen was blood. The V call is TRBV23-1, the J call TRBJ2-7; TCRdb proposes TRBD1, but this gene call is untestable without DNA. TRBV23-1 is filed as an ORF, its function uncertain. The clonotype was recovered from a human donor with ulcerative colitis or Crohn's disease, or a healthy co-twin of an affected twin (not recorded which). The CDR3 here is CASSQSFGDTRGYEQYF.